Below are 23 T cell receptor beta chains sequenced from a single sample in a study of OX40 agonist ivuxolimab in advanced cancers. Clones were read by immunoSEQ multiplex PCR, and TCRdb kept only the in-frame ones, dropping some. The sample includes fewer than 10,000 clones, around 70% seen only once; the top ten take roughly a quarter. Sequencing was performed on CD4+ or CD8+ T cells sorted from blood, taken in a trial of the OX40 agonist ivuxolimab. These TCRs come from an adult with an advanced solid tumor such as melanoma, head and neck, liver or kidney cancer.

DNA for the CDR3: TGTGCCAGCAGCCTTTCATCAGGGTACGACGAGCAGTACTTC. This sequence encodes CASSLSSGYDEQYF. The gene calls are TRBV7-3 and TRBJ2-7; maybe TRBD1 (5 bases). Trimming removed 5 bases from V and 5 bases from J, with 16 bases in between. Per the germline V gene, CDR1 is SGHTA and CDR2 is FQGTGA. There are 14 residues in the CDR3. Combining the CDR3 with reference TRBV7-3 and TRBJ2-7 gives the whole variable domain GAGVSQTPSNKVTEKGKYVELRCDPISGHTALYWYRQSLGQGPEFLIYFQGTGAADDSGLPNDRFFAVRPEGSVSTLKIQRTERGDSAVYLCASSLSSGYDEQYFGPGTRLTVT.

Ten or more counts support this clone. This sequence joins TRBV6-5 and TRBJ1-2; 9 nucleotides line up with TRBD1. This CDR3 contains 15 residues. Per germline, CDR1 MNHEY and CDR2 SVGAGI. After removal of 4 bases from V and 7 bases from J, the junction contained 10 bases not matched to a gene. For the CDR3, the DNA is TGTGCCAGCAGTTTACCGGGACAGGGAGGAGGTGGCTACACCTTC. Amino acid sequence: CASSLPGQGGGGYTF.

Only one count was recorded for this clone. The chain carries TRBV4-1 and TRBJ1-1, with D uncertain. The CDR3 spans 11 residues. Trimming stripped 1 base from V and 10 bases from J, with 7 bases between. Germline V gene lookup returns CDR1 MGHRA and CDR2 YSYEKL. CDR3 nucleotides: TGCGCCAGCAGCCAAGGGTCTCGAGCTTTCTTT. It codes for CASSQGSRAFF.

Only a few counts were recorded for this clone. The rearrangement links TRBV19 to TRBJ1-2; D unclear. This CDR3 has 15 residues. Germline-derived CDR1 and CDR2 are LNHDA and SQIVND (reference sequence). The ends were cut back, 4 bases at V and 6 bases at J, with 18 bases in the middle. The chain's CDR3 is CASSTSANVWNGYTF. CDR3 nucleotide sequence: TGTGCCAGTAGTACGTCAGCAAATGTATGGAATGGCTACACCTTC.

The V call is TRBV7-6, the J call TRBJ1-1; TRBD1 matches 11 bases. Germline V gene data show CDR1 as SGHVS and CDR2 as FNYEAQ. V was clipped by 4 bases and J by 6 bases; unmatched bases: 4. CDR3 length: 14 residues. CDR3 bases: TGTGCCAGCAGCTGGACAGGGGGCGGCTCTGAAGCTTTCTTT. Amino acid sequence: CASSWTGGGSEAFF.

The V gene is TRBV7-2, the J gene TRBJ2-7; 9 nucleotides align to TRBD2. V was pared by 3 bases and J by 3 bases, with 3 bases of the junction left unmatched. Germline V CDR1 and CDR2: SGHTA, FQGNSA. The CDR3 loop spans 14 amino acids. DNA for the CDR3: TGTGCCAGCAGCTTTAGCGGGAGAAGCTACGAGCAGTACTTC. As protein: CASSFSGRSYEQYF.

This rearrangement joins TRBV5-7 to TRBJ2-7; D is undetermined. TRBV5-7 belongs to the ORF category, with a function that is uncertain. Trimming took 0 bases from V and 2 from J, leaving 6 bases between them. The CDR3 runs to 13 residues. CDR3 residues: CASSLVGTYEQYF. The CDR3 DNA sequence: TGTGCCAGCAGCTTGGTGGGGACCTACGAGCAGTACTTC.

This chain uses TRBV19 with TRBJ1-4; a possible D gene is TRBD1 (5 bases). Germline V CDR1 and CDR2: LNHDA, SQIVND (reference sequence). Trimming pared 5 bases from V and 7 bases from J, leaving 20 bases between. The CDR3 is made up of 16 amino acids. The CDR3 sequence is CASSATADPGSEKLFF. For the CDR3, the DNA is TGTGCCAGTAGTGCGACAGCAGACCCGGGGAGTGAAAAACTGTTTTTT. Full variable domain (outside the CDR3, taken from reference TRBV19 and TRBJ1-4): DGGITQSPKYLFRKEGQNVTLSCEQNLNHDAMYWYRQDPGQGLRLIYYSQIVNDFQKGDIAEGYSVSREKKESFPLTVTSAQKNPTAFYLCASSATADPGSEKLFFGSGTQLSVL.

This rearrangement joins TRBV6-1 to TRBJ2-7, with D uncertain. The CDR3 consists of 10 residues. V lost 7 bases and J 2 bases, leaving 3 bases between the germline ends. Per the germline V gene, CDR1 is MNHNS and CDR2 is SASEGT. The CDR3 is CASMAYEQYF. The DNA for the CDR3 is TGTGCCAGCATGGCCTACGAGCAGTACTTC.

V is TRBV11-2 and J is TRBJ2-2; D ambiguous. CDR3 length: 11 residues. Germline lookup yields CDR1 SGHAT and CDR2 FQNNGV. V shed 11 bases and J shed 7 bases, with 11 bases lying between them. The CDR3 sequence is CAWSRGGELFF. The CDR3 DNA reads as TGTGCCTGGAGTCGTGGCGGGGAGCTGTTTTTT.

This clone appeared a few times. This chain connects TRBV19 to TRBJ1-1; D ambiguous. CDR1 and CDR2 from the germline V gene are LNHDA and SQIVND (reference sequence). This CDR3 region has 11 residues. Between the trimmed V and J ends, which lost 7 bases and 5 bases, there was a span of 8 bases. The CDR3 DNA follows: TGTGCCAGTAATTTCGGGACTGAAGCTTTCTTT. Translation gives CASNFGTEAFF. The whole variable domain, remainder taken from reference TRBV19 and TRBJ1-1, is DGGITQSPKYLFRKEGQNVTLSCEQNLNHDAMYWYRQDPGQGLRLIYYSQIVNDFQKGDIAEGYSVSREKKESFPLTVTSAQKNPTAFYLCASNFGTEAFFGQGTRLTVV.

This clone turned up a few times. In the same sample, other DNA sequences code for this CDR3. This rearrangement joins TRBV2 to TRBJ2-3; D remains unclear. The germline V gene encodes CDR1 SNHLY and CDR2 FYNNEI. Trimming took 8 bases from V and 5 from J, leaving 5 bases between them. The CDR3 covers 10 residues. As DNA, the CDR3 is TGTGCCAGCGGGCGAGATACGCAGTATTTT. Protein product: CASGRDTQYF.

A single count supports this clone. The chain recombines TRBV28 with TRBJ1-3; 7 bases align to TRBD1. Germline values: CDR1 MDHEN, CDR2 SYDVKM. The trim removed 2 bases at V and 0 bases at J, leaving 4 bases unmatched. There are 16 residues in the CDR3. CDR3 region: CASSLLRDSSGNTIYF. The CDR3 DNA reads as TGTGCCAGCAGTTTACTCCGGGACAGCTCTGGAAACACCATATATTTT. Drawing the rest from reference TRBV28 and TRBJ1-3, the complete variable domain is DVKVTQSSRYLVKRTGEKVFLECVQDMDHENMFWYRQDPGLGLRLIYFSYDVKMKEKGDIPEGYSVSREKKERFSLILESASTNQTSMYLCASSLLRDSSGNTIYFGEGSWLTVV.

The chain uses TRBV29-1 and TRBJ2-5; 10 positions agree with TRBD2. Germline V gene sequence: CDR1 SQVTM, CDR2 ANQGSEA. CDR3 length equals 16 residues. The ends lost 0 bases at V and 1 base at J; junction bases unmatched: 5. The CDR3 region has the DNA TGCAGCGTTGAAGAGGCACTAGCGGGGACCCAAGAGACCCAGTACTTC. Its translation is CSVEEALAGTQETQYF.

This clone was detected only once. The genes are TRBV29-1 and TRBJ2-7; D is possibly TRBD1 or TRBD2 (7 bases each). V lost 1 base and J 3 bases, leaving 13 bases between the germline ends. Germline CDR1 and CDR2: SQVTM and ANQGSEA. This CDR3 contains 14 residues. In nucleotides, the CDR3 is TGCAGCGTTGAAGGCCAGGGGGGGGACTACGAGCAGTACTTC. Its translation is CSVEGQGGDYEQYF.

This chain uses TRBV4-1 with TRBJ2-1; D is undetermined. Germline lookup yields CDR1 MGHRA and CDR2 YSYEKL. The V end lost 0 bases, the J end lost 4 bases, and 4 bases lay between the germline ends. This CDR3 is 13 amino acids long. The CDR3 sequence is CASSQDGYNEQFF. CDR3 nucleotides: TGCGCCAGCAGCCAAGATGGGTACAATGAGCAGTTCTTC.

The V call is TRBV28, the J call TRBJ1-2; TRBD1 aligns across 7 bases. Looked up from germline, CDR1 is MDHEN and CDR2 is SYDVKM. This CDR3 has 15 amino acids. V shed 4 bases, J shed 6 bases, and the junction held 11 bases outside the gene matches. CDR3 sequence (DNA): TGTGCCAGCAGTTCAGACGACAGGGAGGGACATGGCTACACCTTC. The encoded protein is CASSSDDREGHGYTF.

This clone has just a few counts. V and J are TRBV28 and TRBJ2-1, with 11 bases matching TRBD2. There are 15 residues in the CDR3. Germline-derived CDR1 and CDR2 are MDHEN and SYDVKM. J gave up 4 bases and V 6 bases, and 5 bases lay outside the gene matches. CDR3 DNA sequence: TGTGCCAGCAGCCCTGGGACTAGCGGATACAATGAGCAGTTCTTC. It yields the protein CASSPGTSGYNEQFF.

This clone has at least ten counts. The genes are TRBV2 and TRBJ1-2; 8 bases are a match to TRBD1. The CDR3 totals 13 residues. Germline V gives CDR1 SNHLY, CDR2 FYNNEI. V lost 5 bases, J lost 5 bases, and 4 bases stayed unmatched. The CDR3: CASSRDRTYGYTF. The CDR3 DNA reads TGTGCCAGCAGTAGGGACAGGACGTATGGCTACACCTTC.

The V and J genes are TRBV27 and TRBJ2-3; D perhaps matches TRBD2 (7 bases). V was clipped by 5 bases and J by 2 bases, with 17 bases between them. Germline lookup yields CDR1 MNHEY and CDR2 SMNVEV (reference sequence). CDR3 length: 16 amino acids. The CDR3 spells CASSPRGAEFTDTQYF. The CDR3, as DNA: TGTGCCAGCAGTCCTCGGGGGGCGGAATTCACAGATACGCAGTATTTT.

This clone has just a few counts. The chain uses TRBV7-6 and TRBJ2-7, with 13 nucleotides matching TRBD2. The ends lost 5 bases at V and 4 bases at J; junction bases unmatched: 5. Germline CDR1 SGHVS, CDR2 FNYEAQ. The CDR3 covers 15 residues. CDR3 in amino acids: CASSEGTSGEYEQYF. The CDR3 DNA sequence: TGTGCCAGCAGCGAAGGGACTAGCGGGGAATACGAGCAGTACTTC.

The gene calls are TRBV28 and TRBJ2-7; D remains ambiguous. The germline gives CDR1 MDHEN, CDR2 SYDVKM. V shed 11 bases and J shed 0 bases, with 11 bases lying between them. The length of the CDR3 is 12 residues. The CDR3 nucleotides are TGTGCCTGGAGTCCGACCTCCTACGAGCAGTACTTC. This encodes CAWSPTSYEQYF.

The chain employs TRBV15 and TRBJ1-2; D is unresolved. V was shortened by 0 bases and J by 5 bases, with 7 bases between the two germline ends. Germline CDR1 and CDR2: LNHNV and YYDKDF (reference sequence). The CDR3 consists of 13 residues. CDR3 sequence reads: CATSRDDGYGYTF. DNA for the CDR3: TGTGCCACCAGCAGAGACGACGGGTATGGCTACACCTTC.